Shown below are 17 T cell receptor beta chains from a single sample sequenced in a study of control samples from healthy donors and cancer patients. Some clones are missing from TCRdb's copy, which holds only in-frame ones; the method was immunoSEQ multiplex PCR. The table records roughly 120,000 clones, 70% to 90% of them present only once. Sequenced input: blood. The receptors shown here come from a man aged 40-49 years in good health.

The chain recombines TRBV6-5 with TRBJ1-1, with D possibly matching TRBD1 (5 bases). Trimming left V 6 bases short and J 3 bases short, with 14 bases between. The CDR3 is made up of 14 amino acids. Germline CDR1 MNHEY, CDR2 SVGAGI. This chain's CDR3 is CASSLKTVYTEAFF. DNA of the CDR3: TGTGCCAGCAGCCTTAAGACAGTTTACACTGAAGCTTTCTTT.

V is TRBV19 and J is TRBJ2-6; D is perhaps TRBD1 (5 bases). The CDR3 length is 14 residues. Germline CDR1 is LNHDA and CDR2 is SQIVND (reference sequence). The V gene lost 5 bases and the J gene lost 0 bases, with 5 bases spanning the gap. For the CDR3, the DNA is TGTGCCAGTAGTCAGGGCTCTGGGGCCAACGTCCTGACTTTC. It yields the protein CASSQGSGANVLTF.

V and J are TRBV9 and TRBJ2-7, with TRBD1 matching over 10 bases. The trim removed 7 bases at V and 3 bases at J, leaving 7 bases unmatched. CDR3 length: 14 amino acids. Germline V lookup: CDR1 SGDLS, CDR2 YYNGEE. The CDR3 loop reads CASSLGTGVYEQYF. The DNA of the CDR3 is TGTGCCAGCTCCCTGGGGACAGGGGTCTACGAGCAGTACTTC.

The V call is TRBV7-9, the J call TRBJ1-5; the match to TRBD1 covers 7 bases. The CDR3 sequence is 14 residues long. Germline V gene sequence: CDR1 SEHNR, CDR2 FQNEAQ (reference sequence). The trim removed 6 bases at V and 2 bases at J, leaving 4 bases unmatched. CDR3 loop: CASSFGQGNQPQHF. CDR3 nucleotide sequence: TGTGCCAGCAGTTTCGGACAGGGCAATCAGCCCCAGCATTTT. The complete variable domain, with remaining parts taken from reference TRBV7-9 and TRBJ1-5, reads DTGVSQNPRHKITKRGQNVTFRCDPISEHNRLYWYRQTLGQGPEFLTYFQNEAQLEKSRLLSDRFSAERPKGSFSTLEIQRTEQGDSAMYLCASSFGQGNQPQHFGDGTRLSIL.

The genes are TRBV19 and TRBJ1-4; the D is unclear. The germline CDR1 and CDR2 sequences are LNHDA and SQIVND (reference sequence). The ends were cut back, 6 bases at V and 0 bases at J, with 11 bases in the middle. The CDR3 covers 15 residues. The CDR3 DNA sequence: TGTGCCAGTAGCCCGGACGGCGCAACTAATGAAAAACTGTTTTTT. Protein product: CASSPDGATNEKLFF.

This chain uses TRBV5-1 with TRBJ2-7; tentatively, D is TRBD1 (5 bases). The CDR3 is 12 residues long. With 8 bases removed from V and 7 bases from J, the gap between germline ends came to 16 bases. The V gene's germline CDR1 is SGHRS and CDR2 YFSETQ. CDR3 DNA sequence: TGCGCCAGTCACAGCTTAGGGGAAGAGCAGTACTTC. As protein: CASHSLGEEQYF.

DNA of the CDR3: TGTGCCACCAGCGCCGACTCGTTAACCACCGGGGAGCTGTTTTTT. Amino acids: CATSADSLTTGELFF. The chain links TRBV15 to TRBJ2-2; D gene uncertain. This CDR3 comprises 15 residues. V dropped 5 bases and J dropped 4 bases, with 14 bases sitting between them. The germline CDR1 and CDR2 sequences are LNHNV and YYDKDF (reference sequence).

This clone showed up just once. This chain joins TRBV6-5 and TRBJ1-1; D gene unclear. Per the germline V gene, CDR1 is MNHEY and CDR2 is SVGAGI. This CDR3 is 12 amino acids long. Trimming took 8 bases from V and 4 from J, leaving 11 bases between them. This chain's CDR3 is CASRIGVTEAFF. The CDR3, as DNA: TGTGCCAGCCGTATCGGGGTCACTGAAGCTTTCTTT.

The V and J genes are TRBV5-1 and TRBJ2-5; 8 bases fit TRBD2. The trim removed 0 bases at V and 2 bases at J, leaving 9 bases unmatched. Germline CDR1 and CDR2: SGHRS and YFSETQ. The CDR3 covers 17 residues. The CDR3, as DNA: TGCGCCAGCAGCTTGGTTTTAGGGGCTAGCGGGCAAGAGACCCAGTACTTC. Protein sequence: CASSLVLGASGQETQYF.

V is TRBV9 and J is TRBJ1-6, with TRBD1 identical over 8 bases. CDR3 length: 14 residues. Trimming at V came to 2 bases and at J to 6 bases, leaving 1 base not matched to a gene. Germline assignment: CDR1 SGDLS and CDR2 YYNGEE. The CDR3 sequence: CASSVQGANSPLHF. The CDR3 DNA reads TGTGCCAGCAGCGTCCAGGGGGCTAATTCACCCCTCCACTTT.

Here the CDR3 reads CATNSTGGIYYGYTF. CDR3 sequence (DNA): TGTGCCACCAATTCGACAGGGGGCATATACTATGGCTACACCTTC. The genes are TRBV6-4 and TRBJ1-2; 10 bases are shared with TRBD1. The CDR3 has 15 residues. V lost 10 bases, J lost 3 bases, and 11 bases stayed unmatched. Per the germline V gene, CDR1 is MRHNA and CDR2 is SNTAGT.

The CDR3 DNA is TGTGCCAGCGGATCGCGGGGGGACCGCTACGAGCAGTACTTC. Translation gives CASGSRGDRYEQYF. This sequence joins TRBV6-5 and TRBJ2-7; 8 bases map to TRBD2. The ends lost 8 bases at V and 3 bases at J; junction bases unmatched: 9. CDR1 is MNHEY and CDR2 is SVGAGI in the germline V gene. The CDR3 totals 14 residues.

The chain recombines TRBV30 with TRBJ2-7; D gene unclear. V was clipped by 2 bases and J by 4 bases, with 12 bases between them. The CDR3 has 13 residues. Germline values: CDR1 GTSNPN, CDR2 SVGIG (reference sequence). The CDR3 loop is CAWSTLGSYEQYF. CDR3 DNA sequence: TGTGCCTGGAGTACTTTGGGGTCGTACGAGCAGTACTTC.

The gene calls are TRBV2 and TRBJ1-1; TRBD1 might be the D (5 bases). Per the germline V gene, CDR1 is SNHLY and CDR2 is FYNNEI. The CDR3 length is 17 residues. V shed 9 bases and J shed 0 bases, with 23 bases lying between them. The CDR3 spells CASRDETLTRLNTEAFF. DNA for the CDR3: TGTGCCAGTCGGGACGAAACGTTGACGCGCTTGAACACTGAAGCTTTCTTT.

V usage is TRBV24-1 and J usage is TRBJ2-1; D is unclear. This CDR3 is built from 13 residues. Germline CDR1 and CDR2: KGHDR and SFDVKD. Trimming shortened V by 3 bases and J by 7 bases, and 9 bases separated the two germline ends. CDR3: CATSDPRKNEQFF. The CDR3 nucleotides read TGTGCCACCAGTGATCCCAGAAAGAATGAGCAGTTCTTC.

CDR3 nucleotide sequence: TGTGCCAGTAGTGGCTCATGGGGGCAGGCGAGCTCCTATAATTCACCCCTCCACTTT. Translated: CASSGSWGQASSYNSPLHF. The chain has TRBV19 and TRBJ1-6, with D possibly TRBD1 on 6 matching bases. Trimming took 5 bases from V and 0 from J, leaving 20 bases between them. The CDR3 is 19 amino acids. CDR1 is LNHDA, CDR2 SQIVND, per germline (reference sequence).

The chain recombines TRBV7-9 with TRBJ1-1, with D perhaps matching TRBD1 (6 bases). Trimming took 2 bases from V and 3 from J, leaving 10 bases between them. The CDR3 loop spans 14 amino acids. CDR1 and CDR2 (germline): SEHNR, FQNEAQ (reference sequence). Written as DNA, the CDR3 is TGTGCCAGCAGCTTAACAGGGAGGGACACTGAAGCTTTCTTT. Protein: CASSLTGRDTEAFF.